This record concerns one T cell receptor (beta chain) sequence. TCRdb reprocessed the RT-PCR reads via MiXCR and lists one record per CDR3 protein. The sample includes about 680,000 distinct CDR3 sequences, 14% seen only once; the top ten take roughly 4%. J was trimmed by 4 bases and V by 0 bases; bases with no gene match: 14. There are 18 residues in the CDR3. Germline assignment: CDR1 DFQATT and CDR2 SNEGSKA (reference sequence). This chain joins TRBV20-1 and TRBJ2-7, with 11 bases identical to TRBD2. The sequence derives from a female donor in good health, serving as a healthy control. What was sequenced was memory CD4+ T cells from blood. DNA of the CDR3: TGCAGTGCTAGAGATCCCCTAGCGGGAGGTACGAAGTCGTACGAGCAGTACTTC. Translation: CSARDPLAGGTKSYEQYF.